The 28 T cell receptor beta chains reported below all come from one sample, sequenced in a study of blood T cells in healthy people across ages (dated by TCRdb to the mid-2010s). Receptor amplification or capture employed 5' RACE. The sample was run on an Illumina HiSeq 2500. A second roughly 7 to 12 cycle PCR used a sample-barcoded 5' primer and a J-beta primer mix. TCRdb's own reprocessing of the public reads used fastp at Q25 and MiXCR and kept productive beta chains. CDR3 protein duplicates are merged, each entry listing the most common genes and DNA. Within this sample are 790,000 or so distinct CDR3 sequences, with 35% to 50% of them counted one time only. The ten largest clones take up 15% to 20% of the sample. Sequenced: blood. The receptor source for this set is a man at least 80 years old in good health.

The chain's CDR3 is CASSSGRVGGAFTDTQYF. CDR3 nucleotides: TGTGCCAGCAGCTCAGGACGGGTGGGGGGGGCCTTCACAGATACGCAGTATTTT. V gene TRBV7-2 combines with J gene TRBJ2-3, with D perhaps matching TRBD2 (7 bases). Per the germline V gene, CDR1 is SGHTA and CDR2 is FQGNSA. The length of the CDR3 is 18 residues. With 4 bases removed from V and 2 bases from J, the gap between germline ends came to 22 bases. Full variable domain (outside the CDR3, taken from reference TRBV7-2 and TRBJ2-3): GAGVSQSPSNKVTEKGKDVELRCDPISGHTALYWYRQSLGQGLEFLIYFQGNSAPDKSGLPSDRFSAERTGGSVSTLTIQRTQQEDSAVYLCASSSGRVGGAFTDTQYFGPGTRLTVL.

The chain joins TRBV20-1 to TRBJ1-2; tentatively, D is TRBD1 (6 bases). CDR1 and CDR2 (germline): DFQATT, SNEGSKA (reference sequence). The CDR3 extends over 16 amino acids. Trimming shortened V by 0 bases and J by 4 bases, and 18 bases separated the two germline ends. The CDR3 reads CSAREKTGIGGYGYTF. In DNA, the CDR3 is TGCAGTGCTAGAGAGAAAACAGGGATTGGGGGCTATGGCTACACCTTC.

This clonotype was recorded a few times. A read error may account for a junction end that differs from germline. The CDR3 here is CSARLGQGTQYF. The CDR3 DNA sequence: TGCAGTGCTAGGCTGGGGCAAGGGACCCAGTACTTC. V gene TRBV20-1 combines with J gene TRBJ2-5; tentatively, D is TRBD1 (5 bases). The length of the CDR3 is 12 residues. CDR1 and CDR2 (germline): DFQATT, SNEGSKA (reference sequence).

This clonotype was counted between two and nine times. The V gene is TRBV12-3 or TRBV12-4, the J gene TRBJ2-1, with D maybe TRBD1 (5 bases). The CDR3 totals 11 residues. Trimming removed 4 bases from V and 9 bases from J, with 7 bases in between. Written as DNA, the CDR3 is TGTGCCAGCAGTTCCAGGGTTGAGCAGTTCTTC. Translated, it gives CASSSRVEQFF.

The table lists this clonotype with many counts. The V gene is TRBV11-2, the J gene TRBJ2-1; D is perhaps TRBD2 (5 bases). The CDR3 totals 14 residues. The germline V gene encodes CDR1 SGHAT and CDR2 FQNNGV. The V end was cut by 2 bases, the J end by 5 bases, with 10 bases between. CDR3 DNA: TGTGCCAGCAGCTTAATGGTGGGAGACAATGAGCAGTTCTTC. Its protein is CASSLMVGDNEQFF.

This clonotype was seen a single time. This chain links TRBV10-3 with TRBJ2-5, with TRBD2 as a possible D gene (6 bases). The V end was cut by 3 bases, the J end by 1 base, with 9 bases between. This CDR3 spans 14 amino acids. Germline V CDR1 and CDR2: ENHRY, SYGVKD. CDR3 nucleotide sequence: TGTGCCATCAGTGAACGGGGGTCCCAAGAGACCCAGTACTTC. It yields the protein CAISERGSQETQYF.

The V gene is TRBV9, the J gene TRBJ2-7, with no clear D. Germline assignment: CDR1 SGDLS and CDR2 YYNGEE. Trimming took off 1 base at V and 3 bases at J, with 11 bases between the two ends. This CDR3 spans 14 amino acids. In nucleotides, the CDR3 is TGTGCCAGCAGCGTAAGCGCGATGGACTACGAGCAGTACTTC. Translation: CASSVSAMDYEQYF.

This sequence joins TRBV28 and TRBJ1-1; D gene unclear. Germline values: CDR1 MDHEN, CDR2 SYDVKM. V gave up 7 bases and J gave up 0 bases, with 12 bases separating them. The CDR3 covers 14 residues. The CDR3 reads CASTSLPVNTEAFF. The CDR3 bases are TGTGCCAGCACCAGCCTCCCAGTGAACACTGAAGCTTTCTTT.

The genes are TRBV12-3 or TRBV12-4 and TRBJ2-1; D tentatively reads TRBD1 or TRBD2 (5 bases each). Between the trimmed V and J ends, which lost 5 bases and 8 bases, there was a span of 13 bases. The CDR3 runs to 13 residues. The CDR3 region has the DNA TGTGCCAGCAGTGTAAGTCGGGACGATGAGCAGTTCTTC. Translation gives CASSVSRDDEQFF.

The chain carries TRBV7-2 and TRBJ1-6; possible D gene TRBD1, 5 bases. Germline assignment: CDR1 SGHTA and CDR2 FQGNSA. V was cut by 6 bases and J by 3 bases, with 12 bases left in between. The CDR3 covers 15 residues. CDR3 coding DNA: TGTGCCAGCAGGCAAGAGGGGCTCTATAATTCACCCCTCCACTTT. Its protein product is CASRQEGLYNSPLHF.

The rearrangement uses TRBV12-3 or TRBV12-4 and TRBJ2-5; 9 bases line up with TRBD1. This CDR3 contains 15 residues. J lost 11 bases, V lost 7 bases, and 17 bases had no gene match. CDR3 in amino acids: CASIPGQGSYNEQYF. The CDR3 region has the DNA TGTGCCAGCATACCGGGACAGGGCTCCTACAATGAGCAGTACTTC.

This clonotype showed up just a few times. This chain links TRBV27 with TRBJ1-1; D is possibly TRBD1 (5 bases). CDR3 length: 14 amino acids. From germline, CDR1 is MNHEY and CDR2 SMNVEV (reference sequence). The germline V and J ends were trimmed by 7 bases and 7 bases, with 19 bases remaining between them. The CDR3 spells CASTLTRGSGEAFF. CDR3 coding DNA: TGTGCCAGCACCCTAACGAGGGGATCAGGTGAAGCTTTCTTT.

The DNA of the CDR3 is TGCAGTGCTAGACAGGAGCTGGGGAGAGAGACCCAGTACTTC. Translated, it gives CSARQELGRETQYF. The rearrangement uses TRBV20-1 and TRBJ2-5, with a weak D call TRBD2 (5 bases). V gave up 2 bases and J gave up 4 bases, with 14 bases separating them. Germline loops: CDR1 DFQATT, CDR2 SNEGSKA (reference sequence). This CDR3 is 14 amino acids long.

The chain carries TRBV30 and TRBJ1-6; D unclear. CDR1 is GTSNPN and CDR2 is SVGIG in the germline V gene (reference sequence). V was trimmed by 4 bases and J by 5 bases, leaving 9 bases between them. This CDR3 region has 13 residues. CDR3 bases: TGTGCCTGGAAGGGTTTGAATAATTCACCCCTCCACTTT. This codes for CAWKGLNNSPLHF.

This sequence joins TRBV4-2 and TRBJ1-1; D remains unclear. Germline CDR1 is LGHNA and CDR2 is YNFKEQ. The CDR3 covers 13 residues. The V end was cut by 1 base, the J end by 7 bases, with 10 bases between. For the CDR3, the DNA is TGTGCCAGCAGCCAAGTAGGAGAAGGTGAAGCTTTCTTT. Protein: CASSQVGEGEAFF.

This chain links TRBV7-2 with TRBJ2-1; 11 bases agree with TRBD2. The DNA end lines up better with TRBJ2-7; the J call may be wrong. This CDR3 has 16 amino acids. Germline CDR1 SGHTA, CDR2 FQGNSA. The CDR3 coding sequence is TGTGCCAGCAGCGTGGCTAGCGGGAGGTCCTACAATGAGCAGTACTTC. This translates into CASSVASGRSYNEQYF.

This clonotype was counted a few times. The chain employs TRBV7-2 and TRBJ2-1; TRBD2 aligns across 11 bases. This CDR3 is 16 amino acids long. The V segment lost 3 bases and the J segment 2 bases; nucleotides outside the gene matches: 3. Germline V gene sequence: CDR1 SGHTA, CDR2 FQGNSA. CDR3: CASSFLAGGAYNEQFF. In nucleotides, the CDR3 is TGTGCCAGCAGCTTTTTAGCGGGAGGGGCCTACAATGAGCAGTTCTTC.

The chain couples TRBV28 to TRBJ2-1; possibly TRBD1 for D (5 bases). CDR1 is MDHEN, CDR2 SYDVKM, per germline. The CDR3 is 17 residues long. Trimming removed 5 bases from V and 8 bases from J, with 25 bases in between. The CDR3: CASSLLTGREVGDEQFF. For the CDR3, the DNA is TGTGCCAGCAGTCTGCTCACGGGCAGGGAAGTTGGAGATGAGCAGTTCTTC. Full variable domain (rest looked up from reference TRBV28 and TRBJ2-1): DVKVTQSSRYLVKRTGEKVFLECVQDMDHENMFWYRQDPGLGLRLIYFSYDVKMKEKGDIPEGYSVSREKKERFSLILESASTNQTSMYLCASSLLTGREVGDEQFFGPGTRLTVL.

This clonotype was seen a few times. The chain is built from TRBV3-1 and TRBJ2-6; D unresolved. V lost 0 bases to trimming and J lost 2 bases, with 8 bases between them. CDR1 and CDR2 (germline): LGHDT, YNNKEL (reference sequence). This CDR3 contains 16 residues. This CDR3 is CASSQESWAGANVLTF. As DNA, the CDR3 is TGTGCCAGCAGCCAAGAGAGCTGGGCTGGGGCCAACGTCCTGACTTTC.

Turning to this clonotype: Sequence at one end of the junction differs from germline and may be a read error. The rearrangement links TRBV29-1 to TRBJ2-7; D not certain. The CDR3 runs 11 residues. Per the germline V gene, CDR1 is SQVTM and CDR2 is ANQGSEA. The CDR3 DNA reads as TGCAGCGTTGCGGTCTCCTATGAGCAGTACTTC. The encoded protein is CSVAVSYEQYF.

In its sample, this clonotype was seen a few times. The chain recombines TRBV12-3 or TRBV12-4 with TRBJ2-1, with 12 bases matching TRBD2. This CDR3 comprises 15 residues. Unmatched junction bases numbered 15, after V lost 8 bases and J lost 13 bases. The CDR3 coding sequence is TGTGCCAGCTCCTCCGGGACTAGCGGGCCCACTTTCCAGTTCTTC. It translates to CASSSGTSGPTFQFF.

The rearrangement links TRBV28 to TRBJ1-2; D gene ambiguous. The germline gives CDR1 MDHEN, CDR2 SYDVKM. This CDR3 is 14 amino acids long. Trimming pared 3 bases from V and 0 bases from J, leaving 8 bases between. In nucleotides, the CDR3 is TGTGCCAGCAGTTTGGCAGTCCCTAACTATGGCTACACCTTC. Protein: CASSLAVPNYGYTF.

This chain joins TRBV7-2 and TRBJ2-3, with D possibly TRBD1 on 5 matching bases. The CDR3 totals 14 residues. Per germline, CDR1 SGHTA and CDR2 FQGNSA. V was pared by 1 base and J by 2 bases, with 7 bases between. CDR3 amino acids: CASSLVQATDTQYF. DNA of the CDR3: TGTGCCAGCAGCTTAGTACAGGCCACAGATACGCAGTATTTT.

This rearrangement joins TRBV5-1 to TRBJ2-7, with TRBD2 matching over 7 bases. This CDR3 contains 13 residues. V was pared by 4 bases and J by 5 bases, with 6 bases of the junction left unmatched. Germline CDR1 reads SGHRS; CDR2 reads YFSETQ. The CDR3 is CASSEGGFNEQYF. The CDR3 DNA reads TGCGCCAGCAGCGAGGGAGGGTTTAACGAGCAGTACTTC. The whole variable domain, filled in from reference TRBV5-1 and TRBJ2-7, reads KAGVTQTPRYLIKTRGQQVTLSCSPISGHRSVSWYQQTPGQGLQFLFEYFSETQRNKGNFPGRFSGRQFSNSRSEMNVSTLELGDSALYLCASSEGGFNEQYFGPGTRLTVT.

The chain carries TRBV2 and TRBJ2-1, with 7 bases aligning to TRBD2. CDR1 is SNHLY and CDR2 is FYNNEI in the germline V gene. With V trimmed by 2 bases and J by 8 bases, 9 bases remained unmatched. This CDR3 region has 15 residues. The CDR3 loop reads CASSEYRGRGDEQFF. The CDR3 nucleotides are TGTGCCAGCAGTGAATATCGCGGGAGAGGCGATGAGCAGTTCTTC.

The chain has TRBV21-1 and TRBJ1-5; the table's D call TRBD1 went unverified against the DNA. TRBV21-1 is flagged as a pseudogene. This CDR3 spans 20 amino acids. CDR3 sequence (DNA): TGTGCCAGCAGCAAAATGGGCAAACAGGGTAGGGAAAATAGCAATCAGCCCCAGCATTTT. Its translation is CASSKMGKQGRENSNQPQHF.

Ten or more counts support this clonotype. One end of the junction varies from germline; a read error may be responsible. The genes are TRBV7-2 and TRBJ2-1, with 14 bases lining up with TRBD2. The CDR3 loop spans 15 amino acids. CDR1 SGHTA and CDR2 FQGNSA come from the germline V gene. The CDR3, as DNA: TGCGCCAGCAGCTCGGGACTAGCGGGGGCCAATGAGCAGTTCTTC. It encodes CASSSGLAGANEQFF.

This chain uses TRBV20-1 with TRBJ2-5; TRBD2 agrees at 9 bases. The V segment lost 3 bases and the J segment 0 bases; nucleotides outside the gene matches: 2. This CDR3 contains 14 residues. In germline, CDR1 is DFQATT, CDR2 SNEGSKA (reference sequence). The CDR3 here is CSASLAGYQETQYF. CDR3 bases: TGCAGTGCTAGTCTAGCGGGATACCAAGAGACCCAGTACTTC.